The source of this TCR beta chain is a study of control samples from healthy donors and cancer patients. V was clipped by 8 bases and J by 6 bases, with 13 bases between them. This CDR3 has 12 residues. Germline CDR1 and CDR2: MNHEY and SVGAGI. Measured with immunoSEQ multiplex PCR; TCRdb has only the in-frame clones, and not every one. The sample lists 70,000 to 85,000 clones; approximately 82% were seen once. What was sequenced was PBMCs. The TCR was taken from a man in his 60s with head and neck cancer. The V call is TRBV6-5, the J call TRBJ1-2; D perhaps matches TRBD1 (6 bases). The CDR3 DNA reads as TGTGCCAGCCAAACAGGGTCGGATGGCTACACCTTC. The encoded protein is CASQTGSDGYTF.